Shown below are 9 T cell receptor beta chains from a single sample sequenced in a study of blood T cell repertoires in COVID-19. The assay was immunoSEQ multiplex PCR, and TCRdb's table has in-frame clones only and misses some. The table records 150,000 to 200,000 clones, around 74% of them present only once. Sequencing used peripheral blood. These receptor sequences come from a man in his 70s with acute or convalescent COVID-19.

The chain has TRBV11-3 and TRBJ2-7, with 12 nucleotides matching TRBD2. With 3 bases clipped from V and 5 bases from J, the junction kept 20 bases outside the gene matches. Per germline, CDR1 SGHNT and CDR2 YENEEA. This CDR3 has 20 residues. The CDR3 is CASSLNPGPSGRASLHEQYF. CDR3 nucleotide sequence: TGTGCCAGCAGCTTGAATCCCGGGCCTAGCGGGAGGGCCTCTCTGCACGAGCAGTACTTC.

V usage is TRBV11-2 and J usage is TRBJ2-2, with a weak D call TRBD2 (5 bases). The CDR3 spans 14 residues. Trimming left V 1 base short and J 6 bases short, with 9 bases between. CDR1 is SGHAT, CDR2 FQNNGV, per germline. Written as DNA, the CDR3 is TGTGCCAGCAGCTTAGGAGGGAGCCCCGGGGAGCTGTTTTTT. Translation gives CASSLGGSPGELFF. Combining the CDR3 with reference TRBV11-2 and TRBJ2-2 gives the whole variable domain EAGVAQSPRYKIIEKRQSVAFWCNPISGHATLYWYQQILGQGPKLLIQFQNNGVVDDSQLPKDRFSAERLKGVDSTLKIQPAKLEDSAVYLCASSLGGSPGELFFGEGSRLTVL.

The chain combines TRBV24-1 with TRBJ2-7, with D hard to call. The CDR3 totals 13 residues. CDR1 and CDR2 (germline): KGHDR, SFDVKD. Trimming removed 3 bases at V and 5 bases at J, with 10 bases between. This chain's CDR3 is CATSDGSRDEQYF. CDR3 DNA: TGTGCCACCAGTGATGGTAGCCGCGACGAGCAGTACTTC.

The genes are TRBV19 and TRBJ2-3; tentatively, D is TRBD1 (5 bases). Trimming left V 10 bases short and J 0 bases short, with 11 bases between. Germline V gives CDR1 LNHDA, CDR2 SQIVND (reference sequence). CDR3 length: 13 residues. The CDR3 DNA sequence: TGTGCCACCCGACAGAAAAGCACAGATACGCAGTATTTT. Its translation: CATRQKSTDTQYF.

The chain uses TRBV19 and TRBJ1-3; D is unresolved. The V end lost 2 bases, the J end lost 0 bases, and 5 bases lay between the germline ends. The CDR3 sequence is 14 residues long. CDR1 LNHDA and CDR2 SQIVND come from the germline V gene (reference sequence). DNA of the CDR3: TGTGCCAGTAGTATACCCGTCTCTGGAAACACCATATATTTT. Amino acids: CASSIPVSGNTIYF.

This clone was found once. The J gene is TRBJ1-2, the V gene TRBV24-1; no definite D call. V lost 1 base and J lost 0, with 8 bases in between. CDR1 KGHDR and CDR2 SFDVKD come from the germline V gene. The CDR3 loop spans 15 amino acids. The CDR3 is CATSDFPSPNYGYTF. The CDR3 DNA reads as TGTGCCACCAGTGATTTTCCGTCCCCTAACTATGGCTACACCTTC.

This clone was seen just once. The V gene is TRBV12-1, the J gene TRBJ2-7; TRBD2 is the table's D call, not checked against the DNA. TRBV12-1 constitutes a pseudogene. This CDR3 is built from 20 residues. CDR3 residues: CAILLPRTGSDGRETYEQYF. The CDR3 coding sequence is TGTGCCATCCTTCTCCCCCGAACCGGGTCGGACGGGCGGGAGACGTACGAGCAGTACTTC.

The rearrangement uses TRBV7-9 and TRBJ2-5; the match to TRBD2 covers 11 bases. The CDR3 runs 16 residues. V trimming: 5 bases; J trimming: 1 base; junction bases outside the gene matches: 6. The V gene's germline CDR1 is SEHNR and CDR2 FQNEAQ (reference sequence). The DNA of the CDR3 is TGTGCCAGCAGCAATAGCGGGGGGGGCCCCCAAGAGACCCAGTACTTC. Translation: CASSNSGGGPQETQYF.

The gene calls are TRBV11-3 and TRBJ2-7, with 8 bases fitting TRBD1. The CDR3 loop spans 15 amino acids. CDR1 and CDR2 from the germline V gene are SGHNT and YENEEA. Trimming took 0 bases from V and 4 from J; bases not matched to a gene: 5. In nucleotides, the CDR3 is TGTGCCAGCAGCTTAGAAGGGACAGGCCCTTACGAGCAGTACTTC. It yields the protein CASSLEGTGPYEQYF.